The clone carrying this T cell receptor (beta chain) was seen ten or more times. The antigen remains unidentified. This CDR3 region has 15 residues. Trimming removed 2 bases at V and 0 bases at J, with 14 bases between. Germline CDR1 DFQATT, CDR2 SNEGSKA (reference sequence). The data belong to a study of CD8 T cells in ankylosing spondylitis. The study, taken as a whole, reports: Made up of several highly homologous variants, a TCR beta motif appeared characteristic of ankylosing spondylitis blood.

MiXCR, run by TCRdb on the 5' RACE reads, gives a single entry per CDR3 protein. The sample lists about 500,000 distinct CDR3 sequences; approximately 5% were seen once. This TCR came from a male donor with ankylosing spondylitis. Source material: blood, either unsorted or a sorted T cell fraction (not recorded which). This chain links TRBV20-1 with TRBJ2-7, with D unresolved. The CDR3 region is CSARTAAKSSYEQYF. In DNA, the CDR3 is TGCAGTGCTAGAACGGCAGCCAAAAGCTCCTACGAGCAGTACTTC.